This TCR beta chain emerged from a study of T-cell reconstitution after alpha-beta-depleted transplantation in children. Study-wide results and limits: It was newly produced T cells that mostly accounted for T-cell counts and diversity one year after transplant.

The CDR3 is 17 residues long. J lost 5 bases, V lost 0 bases, and 9 bases had no gene match. Germline CDR1 reads LNHNV; CDR2 reads YYDKDF (reference sequence). Preparing the TCRbeta library involved the use of unique molecular identifiers. TCRdb independently ran MiXCR on the PCR reads; one entry per CDR3 protein. This table holds about 900,000 distinct CDR3 sequences, around 30% found once. Worth noting for this clonotype: Its antigen is unknown.

Sequenced material: PBMCs, mostly from graft donor cells, taken 360 days after TCRalphabeta/CD19-depleted stem cell transplant. This TCR was sampled from a boy under two years old who had a stem cell transplant for SCID, so the T cells may come from the graft donor. The V and J genes are TRBV15 and TRBJ2-5; 10 nucleotides line up with TRBD1. The CDR3 DNA follows: TGTGCCACCAGCAGAGATTACGGGACAGGGGTTGGGGAGACCCAGTACTTC. Protein product: CATSRDYGTGVGETQYF.